These T cell receptor beta chains were read from a single sample in a study of blood T cell repertoires in COVID-19. TCRdb keeps only in-frame clones here, not all; method: immunoSEQ multiplex PCR. The data show about 260,000 clones, with roughly 90% seen just once and roughly 2.8% held by the top ten. Material for sequencing was PBMCs or T cells enriched from blood (not recorded which). The receptors here all came from a man aged 40-49 years who had been exposed to COVID-19. CDR3s include the opening cysteine and the closing phenylalanine or tryptophan. A D gene is named only where the DNA matches it firmly. Expanded clones get a size class; other rows say once, few or many, or leave the size out.

NA | 15 | TRBD2 | TRBJ2-2 | TRBV28 | TGTGCCAGCAGTTTATCCCGGGGGGACACCGGGGAGCTGTTTTTT | CASSLSRGDTGELFF
NA | 13 | TRBD1 | TRBJ2-6 | TRBV19 | TGTGCCAGTAGCCGGGACAGGCCGGTAGTCCTGACTTTC | CASSRDRPVVLTF
NA | 15 | TRBD1 | TRBJ1-2 | TRBV28 | TGTGCCAGCAGTCAACAGGGGGCGCCGGGCTATGGCTACACCTTC | CASSQQGAPGYGYTF
NA | 16 | TRBD2 | TRBJ2-1 | TRBV30 | TGTGCCTGGAGTGAGCTACTAGCGGGAGGGTACAATGAGCAGTTCTTC | CAWSELLAGGYNEQFF
NA | 13 | TRBD2 | TRBJ2-5 | TRBV28 | TGTGCCAGCAACCAGGCAAGCGGGAGTGACCAGTACTTC | CASNQASGSDQYF
NA | 14 | TRBD1 | TRBJ1-2 | TRBV4-2 | TGTGCCAGCAGCCAAGAGGGGACAGCCTATGGCTACACCTTC | CASSQEGTAYGYTF
NA | 16 | TRBD1 | TRBJ1-3 | TRBV6-4 | TGTGCCAGCAGAGAAGGGACAGGCTTGAGGGGAAACACCATATATTTT | CASREGTGLRGNTIYF
NA | 14 | TRBD2 | TRBJ2-1 | TRBV19 | TGTGCCAGTAGTATGCTGCGGGGGGCCGATGAGCAGTTCTTC | CASSMLRGADEQFF
NA | 15 | NA | TRBJ1-1 | TRBV12-2 | TGTGCAAGTCGCTTAGCGGGGACAGGGAGCACTGAAGCTTTCTTT | CASRLAGTGSTEAFF
NA | 12 | TRBD2 | TRBJ2-7 | TRBV10-3 | TGTGCCATCAGTGAGTCGGGGACTAGACTGTACTTC | CAISESGTRLYF
NA | 13 | TRBD1 | TRBJ1-2 | TRBV27 | TGTGCCAGCAGTTTGGGACAGGGATATGGCTACACCTTC | CASSLGQGYGYTF
NA | 14 | NA | TRBJ1-1 | TRBV28 | TGTGCCAGCAGGCGACCCAGGGCGGACACTGAAGCTTTCTTT | CASRRPRADTEAFF
NA | 14 | NA | TRBJ2-7 | TRBV27 | TGTGCCAGCAGTTTATACGGGAACGCCTACGAGCAGTACTTC | CASSLYGNAYEQYF
NA | 13 | NA | TRBJ2-7 | TRBV25-1 | TGTGCCAGCAGTCCCCAGGCCATCTACGAGCAGTACTTC | CASSPQAIYEQYF
NA | 13 | TRBD1 | TRBJ1-4 | TRBV6-6 | TGTGCCAGCTCCGGGACAGAAAATGAAAAACTGTTTTTT | CASSGTENEKLFF
NA | 14 | TRBD1 | TRBJ1-2 | TRBV27 | TGTGCCAGCAGTTCGGGACAGGGGTGGTATGGCTACACCTTC | CASSSGQGWYGYTF
NA | 16 | NA | TRBJ1-3 | TRBV5-1 | TGCGCCAGCAGCTTGGCCGGAGCCGGGGCTGGAAACACCATATATTTT | CASSLAGAGAGNTIYF
NA | 15 | TRBD1 | TRBJ1-1 | TRBV5-1 | TGCGCCAGCAGCTTGGAAGACAGGGCAGACACTGAAGCTTTCTTT | CASSLEDRADTEAFF
NA | 16 | NA | TRBJ1-6 | TRBV5-4 | TGTGCCAGCAGCTTGTTCAGCAGGGGAGTAAATTCACCCCTCCACTTT | CASSLFSRGVNSPLHF
NA | 14 | TRBD2 | TRBJ2-5 | TRBV6-5 | TGTGCCAGCAAGGGTCTAGCGGGAGTGGAGACCCAGTACTTC | CASKGLAGVETQYF
NA | 19 | TRBD2 | TRBJ2-7 | TRBV14 | TGTGCCAGCAGCCAAAATCCCTTAAACCTAGCGGGAGCGTCCTACGAGCAGTACTTC | CASSQNPLNLAGASYEQYF
NA | 13 | NA | TRBJ2-7 | TRBV4-1 | TGCGCCAGCAGACGGACAGACTCCTACGAGCAGTACTTC | CASRRTDSYEQYF
NA | 14 | NA | TRBJ1-2 | TRBV30 | TGTGCCTGGAGTCTAGGACAGATCAACTATGGCTACACCTTC | CAWSLGQINYGYTF
once | 14 | NA | TRBJ2-5 | TRBV28 | TGTGCCAGCAGTTTATTAAACACACAAGAGACCCAGTACTTC | CASSLLNTQETQYF
NA | 16 | TRBD2 | TRBJ2-1 | TRBV11-3 | TGTGCCAGCAGCTTGGAAGCGGGAGGCTCCTACAATGAGCAGTTCTTC | CASSLEAGGSYNEQFF
once | 17 | TRBD2 | TRBJ2-3 | TRBV10-3 | TGTGCCATCAGTCTAGGGACTAGCGGTTCTAGCACAGATACGCAGTATTTT | CAISLGTSGSSTDTQYF
once | 16 | NA | TRBJ2-1 | TRBV5-6 | TGTGCCAGCAGCTTGGCAGGGCGAAACTCCTACAATGAGCAGTTCTTC | CASSLAGRNSYNEQFF
NA | 16 | TRBD1 | TRBJ1-5 | TRBV6-2/TRBV6-3 | TGTGCCAGCAGTTACTTGGGACAGGGGGCAGCTCAGCCCCAGCATTTT | CASSYLGQGAAQPQHF
NA | 13 | NA | TRBJ2-3 | TRBV7-3 | TGTGCCAGCAGCTTACAGGGCGCAGATACGCAGTATTTT | CASSLQGADTQYF
NA | 13 | NA | TRBJ1-2 | TRBV24-1 | TGTGCCACCAGTGATTTTTCGGGTAATGGCTACACCTTC | CATSDFSGNGYTF
once | 15 | NA | TRBJ1-3 | TRBV19 | TGTGCCAGTAGTATAGACCGGGACACGGGAGGCACCATATATTTT | CASSIDRDTGGTIYF
NA | 11 | NA | TRBJ1-2 | TRBV25-1 | TGTGCCAGTTACGCAGGGGATGGCTACACCTTC | CASYAGDGYTF
NA | 16 | NA | TRBJ2-7 | TRBV4-3 | TGCGCCAGCAGCCAAGATCGGGCTAGCCTTAACTACGAGCAGTACTTC | CASSQDRASLNYEQYF
few | 13 | TRBD2 | TRBJ2-3 | TRBV15 | TGTGCCACCAGCAGACTAGCGGGCGATACGCAGTATTTT | CATSRLAGDTQYF
once | 15 | TRBD1 | TRBJ1-2 | TRBV3-1/TRBV3-2 | TGTGCCAGCAGCGCAACAGGGGGTTTTTCCAATGGCTACACCTTC | CASSATGGFSNGYTF
NA | 16 | TRBD1 | TRBJ2-1 | TRBV11-3 | TGTGCCAGCAGCCAACGACAGGGGGCAGATCGAAATGAGCAGTTCTTC | CASSQRQGADRNEQFF
NA | 13 | NA | TRBJ1-2 | TRBV28 | TGTGCCAGCAGTTTAACAGCTCTCTATGGCTACACCTTC | CASSLTALYGYTF
NA | 16 | NA | TRBJ2-1 | TRBV5-1 | TGCGCCAGCAGCCCAAGAGGCTCCTCCTCCTACAATGAGCAGTTCTTC | CASSPRGSSSYNEQFF
once | 17 | TRBD2 | TRBJ2-5 | TRBV4-1 | TGCGCCAGCAGCCAATTGAAGCCGGGACTAACCGGAGAGACCCAGTACTTC | CASSQLKPGLTGETQYF
once | 14 | NA | TRBJ1-1 | TRBV15 | TGTGCCACCAGCAGAGATGAGGAGAACACTGAAGCTTTCTTT | CATSRDEENTEAFF
once | 17 | TRBD2 | TRBJ2-5 | TRBV7-3 | TGTGCCAGCAGCTTAGGGCGTAGCGGGAGAGGTGGAGAGACCCAGTACTTC | CASSLGRSGRGGETQYF
NA | 17 | NA | TRBJ2-2 | TRBV13 | TGTGCCAGCAGCGAAGATTTGGAGGACCCAGGAGCCGGGGAGCTGTTTTTT | CASSEDLEDPGAGELFF
NA | 15 | TRBD2 | TRBJ2-1 | TRBV3-1/TRBV3-2 | TGTGCCAGCAGCCATCTAGCGGGAGAGTACAATGAGCAGTTCTTC | CASSHLAGEYNEQFF
once | 17 | NA | TRBJ1-4 | TRBV5-1 | TGCGCCAGCAGCCTTAGCGGGTTTTTCACCGAGAATGAAAAACTGTTTTTT | CASSLSGFFTENEKLFF
NA | 13 | NA | TRBJ2-7 | TRBV11-2 | TGTGCCAGCAGCTTGCCCCGGGCGGGTGAGCAGTACTTC | CASSLPRAGEQYF
few | 15 | NA | TRBJ1-1 | TRBV10-1 | TGCGCCAGCAGTGAGGCAGGAATACTGAACACTGAAGCTTTCTTT | CASSEAGILNTEAFF
NA | 16 | TRBD1 | TRBJ2-5 | TRBV18 | TGTGCCAGCTCGACGAGTGGACAGGGTCCTCAGGAGACCCAGTACTTC | CASSTSGQGPQETQYF
NA | 10 | NA | TRBJ2-7 | TRBV29-1 | TGCAGCGTTATAACGGACGAGCAGTACTTC | CSVITDEQYF
NA | 13 | NA | TRBJ2-1 | TRBV28 | TGTGCCAGCTGTGAGAGCTCCTACAATGAGCAGTTCTTC | CASCESSYNEQFF
NA | 15 | TRBD1 | TRBJ2-7 | TRBV6-5 | TGTGCCAGCAGCCCCGGGACAGGGCTCACCTACGAGCAGTACTTC | CASSPGTGLTYEQYF
once | 14 | NA | TRBJ2-3 | TRBV7-2 | TGTGCCAGCAGCTCGAGGGCGGTTCGGGATACGCAGTATTTT | CASSSRAVRDTQYF